The 18 T cell receptor beta chains below all came from one sample that was sequenced in a study of technical replicates of blood from several donors. Data came from immunoSEQ multiplex PCR; TCRdb stores just in-frame clones and leaves some out. The table shows some 77,000 clones, with just over 85% occurring only once. The specimen sequenced was PBMCs. The receptors here all came from a human donor in good health. Some clones in this sample may be carry-over from other donors' samples.

The rearrangement joins TRBV4-3 to TRBJ2-3; possible D gene TRBD2, 5 bases. The CDR3 consists of 15 residues. The germline CDR1 and CDR2 sequences are LGHNA and YSLEER. V dropped 4 bases and J dropped 2 bases, with 13 bases sitting between them. As DNA, the CDR3 is TGCGCCAGCAGCCCTAACGGACTGAACACAGATACGCAGTATTTT. Translating it yields CASSPNGLNTDTQYF.

This clone was counted between two and nine times. The chain uses TRBV10-3 and TRBJ1-2, with TRBD1 matching over 7 bases. This CDR3 is built from 15 residues. With 6 bases clipped from V and 0 bases from J, the junction kept 7 bases outside the gene matches. CDR1 and CDR2 (germline): ENHRY, SYGVKD. The CDR3 protein is CAIRGTVTTNYGYTF. Written as DNA, the CDR3 is TGTGCCATCAGAGGGACAGTAACCACTAACTATGGCTACACCTTC.

The genes are TRBV6-1 and TRBJ2-7; 10 bases are a match to TRBD2. The germline V gene encodes CDR1 MNHNS and CDR2 SASEGT. V shed 0 bases, J shed 5 bases, and the junction held 7 bases outside the gene matches. CDR3 length: 16 amino acids. In DNA form, the CDR3 reads TGTGCCAGCAGTGAAGCGGGACTAGCGTTGTGGCACGAGCAGTACTTC. Translated, it gives CASSEAGLALWHEQYF.

This rearrangement joins TRBV9 to TRBJ2-7, with 11 bases matching TRBD2. V lost 0 bases, J lost 4 bases, and 3 bases stayed unmatched. Germline CDR1 reads SGDLS; CDR2 reads YYNGEE. This CDR3 spans 15 amino acids. The CDR3 coding sequence is TGTGCCAGCAGCGTAGGAATAGCGGGAGGGTACGAGCAGTACTTC. It encodes CASSVGIAGGYEQYF.

The chain uses TRBV10-3 and TRBJ2-3; TRBD1 aligns across 7 bases. V lost 4 bases, J lost 2 bases, and 6 bases stayed unmatched. The germline V gene has CDR1 ENHRY and CDR2 SYGVKD. The CDR3 runs to 15 residues. The CDR3 coding sequence is TGTGCCATCAGTGCGGACAGGTTATTCACAGATACGCAGTATTTT. Translated: CAISADRLFTDTQYF.

J is TRBJ1-2 and V is TRBV10-3; 8 bases agree with TRBD1. The length of the CDR3 is 13 residues. After removal of 9 bases from V and 3 bases from J, the junction contained 6 bases not matched to a gene. The germline V gene encodes CDR1 ENHRY and CDR2 SYGVKD. CDR3 sequence (DNA): TGTGCCATTCGACAGGGGACGGACTATGGCTACACCTTC. This translates into CAIRQGTDYGYTF.

This clone has just a few counts. This chain uses TRBV19 with TRBJ1-6; possibly TRBD1 for D (6 bases). The germline CDR1 and CDR2 sequences are LNHDA and SQIVND (reference sequence). This CDR3 region has 15 residues. With 5 bases removed from V and 4 bases from J, the gap between germline ends came to 12 bases. This CDR3 is CASSVGTLYNSPLHF. The CDR3 DNA follows: TGTGCCAGTAGTGTCGGGACATTGTATAATTCACCCCTCCACTTT.

The genes are TRBV7-2 and TRBJ2-7; 8 bases map to TRBD1. CDR1 SGHTA and CDR2 FQGNSA come from the germline V gene. The CDR3 is 18 amino acids. V was clipped by 5 bases and J by 3 bases; unmatched bases: 18. The CDR3 bases are TGTGCCAGCAGCCCAGGCCCCCCTCGGGACAGGTTGGACTACGAGCAGTACTTC. Translating it yields CASSPGPPRDRLDYEQYF.

This chain uses TRBV6-1 with TRBJ2-7, with D unresolved. CDR1 and CDR2 (germline): MNHNS, SASEGT. The V end was cut by 7 bases, the J end by 3 bases, with 7 bases between. This CDR3 spans 11 amino acids. CDR3 DNA sequence: TGTGCCAGCAACGAGGTCTACGAGCAGTACTTC. This codes for CASNEVYEQYF.

The rearrangement links TRBV4-1 to TRBJ2-7; D gene ambiguous. CDR1 MGHRA and CDR2 YSYEKL come from the germline V gene. The CDR3 has 15 residues. V lost 1 base and J lost 0, with 10 bases in between. In DNA, the CDR3 is TGCGCCAGCAGCCAAGTCCGTACAAGCTCCTACGAGCAGTACTTC. This sequence encodes CASSQVRTSSYEQYF.

In its sample, this clone was seen once. The V call is TRBV28, the J call TRBJ1-6; the match to TRBD1 covers 7 bases. V lost 6 bases to trimming and J lost 9 bases; unmatched junction nucleotides: 11. CDR1 and CDR2 from the germline V gene are MDHEN and SYDVKM. The length of the CDR3 is 15 residues. CDR3 nucleotide sequence: TGTGCCAGCAGCCACGGACAGGCCCTTGGTTCACCCCTCCACTTT. Amino acids: CASSHGQALGSPLHF. Together with reference TRBV28 and TRBJ1-6, the CDR3 gives the full variable domain: DVKVTQSSRYLVKRTGEKVFLECVQDMDHENMFWYRQDPGLGLRLIYFSYDVKMKEKGDIPEGYSVSREKKERFSLILESASTNQTSMYLCASSHGQALGSPLHFGNGTRLTVT.

The CDR3, as DNA: TGTGCCAGTAAGGGCCCCCCGCTAGCGGGGGTCTACAATGAGCAGTTCTTC. It translates to CASKGPPLAGVYNEQFF. The V and J genes are TRBV5-4 and TRBJ2-1; TRBD2 agrees at 10 bases. CDR1 and CDR2 from the germline V gene are SGHNT and YYREEE (reference sequence). This CDR3 contains 17 residues. V gave up 8 bases and J gave up 3 bases; unmatched junction bases: 14.

This clone has just one count. The chain couples TRBV6-1 to TRBJ2-1, with TRBD2 matching over 7 bases. The germline V gene encodes CDR1 MNHNS and CDR2 SASEGT. Unmatched junction bases numbered 14, after V lost 3 bases and J lost 6 bases. The CDR3 loop spans 17 amino acids. CDR3 residues: CASSESRTSIALNEQFF. The CDR3, as DNA: TGTGCCAGCAGTGAGTCTCGGACTAGTATTGCCCTCAATGAGCAGTTCTTC.

V usage is TRBV7-9 and J usage is TRBJ1-1; 7 nucleotides agree with TRBD1. This CDR3 contains 13 residues. Germline-derived CDR1 and CDR2 are SEHNR and FQNEAQ (reference sequence). The junction had 7 bases not matched to a gene; V was cut back by 1 base and J by 11 bases. CDR3 loop: CASSLVRGQVAFF. The CDR3, as DNA: TGTGCCAGCAGCTTAGTTCGTGGACAGGTCGCTTTCTTT.

The chain has TRBV4-2 and TRBJ1-5; D not resolved. Germline values: CDR1 LGHNA, CDR2 YNFKEQ. Trimming shortened V by 3 bases and J by 0 bases, and 3 bases separated the two germline ends. The CDR3 is 13 amino acids. CDR3: CASSHYSNQPQHF. The DNA of the CDR3 is TGTGCCAGCAGCCATTATAGCAATCAGCCCCAGCATTTT.

This clone was recorded a few times. The chain joins TRBV5-1 to TRBJ1-5; no definite D call. The germline CDR1 and CDR2 sequences are SGHRS and YFSETQ. Between the trimmed V and J ends, which lost 2 bases and 5 bases, there was a span of 8 bases. CDR3 length: 13 residues. For the CDR3, the DNA is TGCGCCAGCAGCTTTCAAGGAGATCAGCCCCAGCATTTT. Its protein is CASSFQGDQPQHF.

The chain is built from TRBV6-6 and TRBJ2-7; D perhaps matches TRBD2 (7 bases). This CDR3 has 16 amino acids. Germline V gene data show CDR1 as MNHNY and CDR2 as SVGAGI (reference sequence). Trimming cost V 5 bases and J 0 bases, with 17 bases left between them. The CDR3 DNA follows: TGTGCCAGCAGTCCCCAGGGGCGGGGGTCCTCCTACGAGCAGTACTTC. Its protein is CASSPQGRGSSYEQYF.

The rearrangement uses TRBV10-3 and TRBJ2-1; 8 bases map to TRBD2. V lost 5 bases, J lost 5 bases, and 2 bases stayed unmatched. This CDR3 is built from 13 residues. The germline gives CDR1 ENHRY, CDR2 SYGVKD. CDR3 nucleotides: TGTGCCATCAGTTGGCGGGGGGACAATGAGCAGTTCTTC. Its translation is CAISWRGDNEQFF.